Here is one T cell receptor beta chain with its context. This specimen belongs to a study of blood T cell repertoires in COVID-19. CDR1 is SGDLS, CDR2 YYNGEE, per germline. This CDR3 has 14 residues. Trimming shortened V by 4 bases and J by 7 bases, and 12 bases separated the two germline ends. Methods used by the authors: Amplification from reference gene primers served as the basis for estimated nucleated cell counts. Libraries were prepared by immunoSEQ multiplex PCR; TCRdb keeps only in-frame clonotypes and omits some of them. V and J calls plus clone size are reproduced from that table; the DNA served to infer D and trimming. Seen here are more than 120,000 clones, around nine tenths observed once, and the top ten hold under 2%.

The source is a human donor in a cohort sampled during active COVID-19. The rearrangement joins TRBV9 to TRBJ1-6; D unresolved. Sequencing was performed on peripheral blood. The CDR3 is CASSNGYLNSPLHF. For the CDR3, the DNA is TGTGCCAGCAGCAACGGGTATCTCAATTCACCCCTCCACTTT. The variable domain in full, completed from reference TRBV9 and TRBJ1-6, reads DSGVTQTPKHLITATGQRVTLRCSPRSGDLSVYWYQQSLDQGLQFLIQYYNGEERAKGNILERFSAQQFPDLHSELNLSSLELGDSALYFCASSNGYLNSPLHFGNGTRLTVT.